One and the same sample provided the 4 T cell receptor beta chains below, sequenced in a study of T cell changes during pregnancy in multiple sclerosis (dated by TCRdb to the late 2010s). The library came from the immunoSEQ multiplex PCR assay. This immuneACCESS table, as held by TCRdb, lists in-frame sequences with V and J called but not all clones. Of the missing ones, under half trace to an unresolved V gene in checked studies; the others have no known cause. Present in this sample are 100,000 or so clones, around 93% of which were seen just once. 0.7% to 0.9% of the sample comes from the top ten. Sample: peripheral blood, taken before pregnancy. These TCRs come from a female donor with multiple sclerosis, enrolled in a pregnancy study.

The chain carries TRBV7-9 and TRBJ1-4; TRBD1 matches at 7 bases. The CDR3 is 16 residues long. The ends lost 6 bases at V and 5 bases at J; junction bases unmatched: 12. Germline CDR1 is SEHNR and CDR2 is FQNEAQ (reference sequence). The CDR3: CASSPPTQGLNEKLFF. The CDR3 nucleotides read TGTGCCAGCAGTCCCCCTACACAGGGGCTCAATGAAAAACTGTTTTTT.

This rearrangement joins TRBV7-2 to TRBJ2-7; TRBD2 agrees at 9 bases. From germline, CDR1 is SGHTA and CDR2 FQGNSA. The ends lost 2 bases at V and 6 bases at J; junction bases unmatched: 8. The CDR3 loop spans 15 amino acids. The CDR3 DNA reads TGTGCCAGCAGCTTAATTAGCGGGAGAGTTCGCGAGCAGTACTTC. Its protein product is CASSLISGRVREQYF.

Notes on this clone: The same CDR3 arises from other DNA sequences in this sample as well. In nucleotides, the CDR3 is TGCGCCAGCAGCTTGACAGGAACCAACACTGAAGCTTTCTTT. It is translated as CASSLTGTNTEAFF. The J gene is TRBJ1-1, the V gene TRBV5-1; D perhaps matches TRBD1 (5 bases). This CDR3 comprises 14 residues. V lost 1 base to trimming and J lost 2 bases, with 9 bases between them. Germline values: CDR1 SGHRS, CDR2 YFSETQ.

V and J are TRBV4-1 and TRBJ2-4, with a tentative D call TRBD2 (6 bases). V dropped 0 bases and J dropped 5 bases, with 14 bases sitting between them. CDR3 length: 16 residues. Germline V CDR1 and CDR2: MGHRA, YSYEKL. The CDR3 loop is CASSQDYPSVENIQYF. For the CDR3, the DNA is TGCGCCAGCAGCCAAGATTACCCTAGCGTCGAAAACATTCAGTACTTC.